The 31 T cell receptor beta chains below all came from one sample that was sequenced in a study of CD8 T cells in ankylosing spondylitis. TCRdb itself ran the 5' RACE reads through MiXCR, one entry per CDR3 protein. The repertoire includes 200,000 to 300,000 distinct CDR3 sequences, 10% to 13% of them detected once, and less than 3% sits in the top ten. Material for sequencing was blood, either unsorted or a sorted T cell fraction (not recorded which). The receptors stem from a male donor with ankylosing spondylitis or in good health (not recorded which).

This clonotype was counted only a few times. This chain connects TRBV10-3 to TRBJ1-1; D gene uncertain. This CDR3 has 13 amino acids. Germline V gene sequence: CDR1 ENHRY, CDR2 SYGVKD. The ends were cut back, 10 bases at V and 6 bases at J, with 18 bases in the middle. The DNA for the CDR3 is TGTGCCACTGAGGGCTACGGGGTCCCTGAAGCTTTCTTT. Protein sequence: CATEGYGVPEAFF.

This clonotype was found many times. This sequence joins TRBV6-2 or TRBV6-3 and TRBJ1-1; D unclear. The V end was cut by 5 bases, the J end by 0 bases, with 7 bases between. The CDR3 length is 13 residues. Looked up from germline, CDR1 is MNHEY and CDR2 is SVGEGT. In nucleotides, the CDR3 is TGTGCCAGCAGTCCCGCCTTGAACACTGAAGCTTTCTTT. As protein: CASSPALNTEAFF.

This clonotype appeared many times. J is TRBJ2-7 and V is TRBV30; the match to TRBD1 covers 9 bases. Germline trimming cut 2 bases from V and 5 bases from J; bases unmatched to any gene: 7. Germline lookup yields CDR1 GTSNPN and CDR2 SVGIG (reference sequence). CDR3 length: 14 amino acids. CDR3 sequence (DNA): TGTGCCTGGAGTCCAGGGACAGGGAGGAACGAGCAGTACTTC. Protein sequence: CAWSPGTGRNEQYF.

This clonotype has ten or more counts. The chain employs TRBV7-2 and TRBJ2-1, with TRBD2 identical over 9 bases. CDR1 and CDR2 (germline): SGHTA, FQGNSA. The CDR3 is made up of 16 amino acids. V trimming: 2 bases; J trimming: 1 base; junction bases outside the gene matches: 3. DNA for the CDR3: TGTGCCAGCAGCTTACGCGGGGGGGTTTCCTACAATGAGCAGTTCTTC. Encoded protein: CASSLRGGVSYNEQFF.

This clonotype was counted at least ten times. Here the CDR3 reads CASSFGRGEGQPQHF. In DNA, the CDR3 is TGTGCCAGCAGCTTCGGACGGGGGGAGGGGCAGCCCCAGCATTTT. The V gene is TRBV7-2, the J gene TRBJ1-5, with a possible D match to TRBD1 (5 bases). The CDR3 sequence is 15 residues long. The V gene lost 3 bases and the J gene lost 7 bases, with 16 bases spanning the gap. Per germline, CDR1 SGHTA and CDR2 FQGNSA.

This clonotype occurred many times. The chain links TRBV6-5 to TRBJ2-7, with TRBD2 matching 9 bases. CDR1 is MNHEY, CDR2 SVGAGI, per germline. V shed 2 bases, J shed 0 bases, and the junction held 2 bases outside the gene matches. The CDR3 contains 15 residues. DNA for the CDR3: TGTGCCAGCAGTTACGGCGGGGGGGCCTCCTACGAGCAGTACTTC. Its protein is CASSYGGGASYEQYF.

This clonotype was found many times. This chain links TRBV12-3 or TRBV12-4 with TRBJ1-2, with a weak D call TRBD1 (5 bases). The CDR3 runs 13 residues. The ends were cut back, 5 bases at V and 8 bases at J, with 15 bases in the middle. CDR3 DNA sequence: TGTGCCAGCAGTCCATCCGGGACGCGGGGCTACACCTTC. This encodes CASSPSGTRGYTF.

The table lists this clonotype with many counts. The genes are TRBV11-2 and TRBJ2-7; D call uncertain. Germline lookup yields CDR1 SGHAT and CDR2 FQNNGV. Trimming removed 1 base from V and 5 bases from J, with 9 bases in between. The length of the CDR3 is 13 residues. CDR3 nucleotide sequence: TGTGCCAGCAGCTTAGTCGAATCCCACGAGCAGTACTTC. Protein product: CASSLVESHEQYF.

The table lists this clonotype with many counts. This chain links TRBV27 with TRBJ2-1; D is perhaps TRBD1 (5 bases). Germline CDR1 reads MNHEY; CDR2 reads SMNVEV (reference sequence). The CDR3 loop spans 14 amino acids. V was cut by 3 bases and J by 3 bases, with 9 bases left in between. The CDR3 loop reads CASSLGLIYNEQFF. CDR3 DNA: TGTGCCAGCAGTTTGGGGCTGATCTACAATGAGCAGTTCTTC.

Ten or more counts support this clonotype. This chain joins TRBV5-1 and TRBJ2-1, with 7 bases that match TRBD2. This CDR3 is 17 amino acids long. Trimming cost V 0 bases and J 0 bases; bases outside gene matches: 6. Germline CDR1 reads SGHRS; CDR2 reads YFSETQ. As DNA, the CDR3 is TGCGCCAGCAGCTTGGAGCGGGGCGGGAGCTCCTACAATGAGCAGTTCTTC. Encoded protein: CASSLERGGSSYNEQFF.

This clonotype was counted between two and nine times. V gene TRBV20-1 combines with J gene TRBJ2-1; 16 nucleotides line up with TRBD2. The germline CDR1 and CDR2 sequences are DFQATT and SNEGSKA (reference sequence). J gave up 6 bases and V 1 base, and 6 bases lay outside the gene matches. The CDR3 covers 17 residues. This CDR3 reads CSARGGTSGRVANEQFF. The DNA for the CDR3 is TGCAGTGCTAGAGGAGGGACTAGCGGGAGGGTAGCCAATGAGCAGTTCTTC.

Only a few counts were recorded for this clonotype. The CDR3 spells CASSYSMSDNYNSPLHF. Here the CDR3 DNA reads TGTGCCAGCAGTTACTCGATGTCAGACAACTATAATTCACCCCTCCACTTT. The V call is TRBV6-2 or TRBV6-3, the J call TRBJ1-6, with no clear D. The CDR3 is made up of 17 amino acids. Trimming took off 0 bases at V and 3 bases at J, with 12 bases between the two ends. The germline V gene has CDR1 MNHEY and CDR2 SVGEGT.

The chain links TRBV7-6 to TRBJ2-2; possible D gene TRBD2, 5 bases. This CDR3 region has 15 residues. Germline V CDR1 and CDR2: SGHVS, FNYEAQ. V was trimmed by 5 bases and J by 2 bases, leaving 12 bases between them. CDR3 coding DNA: TGTGCCAGCAGCCGGGATGGGCTTAACACCGGGGAGCTGTTTTTT. Translating gives CASSRDGLNTGELFF.

The chain combines TRBV7-2 with TRBJ2-4; TRBD1 might be the D (6 bases). Germline V gives CDR1 SGHTA, CDR2 FQGNSA. Between the trimmed V and J ends, which lost 8 bases and 5 bases, there was a span of 13 bases. The CDR3 has 13 residues. The DNA for the CDR3 is TGTGCCAGCGCGCAGGGGCGCGAAAACATTCAGTACTTC. Translating gives CASAQGRENIQYF.

The CDR3 sequence: CAISEGQGSGYTF. The CDR3 region has the DNA TGTGCCATCAGTGAGGGACAGGGATCGGGCTACACCTTC. The chain has TRBV10-3 and TRBJ1-2; 8 nucleotides line up with TRBD1. Per germline, CDR1 ENHRY and CDR2 SYGVKD. V shed 2 bases, J shed 8 bases, and the junction held 4 bases outside the gene matches. The CDR3 totals 13 residues.

This clonotype was seen at least ten times. This chain connects TRBV29-1 to TRBJ1-1, with TRBD1 matching over 7 bases. J gave up 0 bases and V 7 bases, and 5 bases lay outside the gene matches. Germline CDR1 reads SQVTM; CDR2 reads ANQGSEA. The CDR3 is made up of 13 amino acids. The CDR3 sequence: CSGRGLLNTEAFF. The CDR3 DNA reads TGCAGCGGGAGGGGGCTCTTGAACACTGAAGCTTTCTTT.

This clonotype came up many times. The chain couples TRBV4-1 to TRBJ1-1, with D maybe TRBD1 (6 bases). The CDR3 extends over 15 amino acids. Germline V gene lookup returns CDR1 MGHRA and CDR2 YSYEKL. V lost 1 base to trimming and J lost 3 bases, with 12 bases between them. In DNA, the CDR3 is TGCGCCAGCAGCCAAGGGACAGCGCGGGACACTGAAGCTTTCTTT. It is translated as CASSQGTARDTEAFF.

At least ten counts were recorded for this clonotype. This rearrangement joins TRBV28 to TRBJ2-7, with D unresolved. CDR1 and CDR2 (germline): MDHEN, SYDVKM. The V end was cut by 5 bases, the J end by 1 base, with 18 bases between. This CDR3 has 16 residues. CDR3: CASSNRSERVSYEQYF. Here the CDR3 DNA reads TGTGCCAGCAGTAACCGGAGCGAAAGGGTGTCCTACGAGCAGTACTTC.

This clonotype was counted a few times. The chain is built from TRBV30 and TRBJ1-4; 8 bases align to TRBD1. Germline loops: CDR1 GTSNPN, CDR2 SVGIG (reference sequence). The V segment lost 4 bases and the J segment 8 bases; nucleotides outside the gene matches: 15. This CDR3 is built from 16 residues. The CDR3 reads CAWIGQGDEGGEKLFF. The CDR3 bases are TGTGCCTGGATTGGACAGGGTGATGAAGGCGGCGAAAAACTGTTTTTT.

V usage is TRBV7-2 and J usage is TRBJ2-7; D is unclear. From germline, CDR1 is SGHTA and CDR2 FQGNSA. This CDR3 has 13 amino acids. The ends were cut back, 8 bases at V and 2 bases at J, with 13 bases in the middle. The CDR3 protein is CASSDKSPYEQYF. DNA for the CDR3: TGTGCCAGCTCCGACAAGTCACCCTACGAGCAGTACTTC.

This clonotype has a count of ten or more. This rearrangement joins TRBV5-1 to TRBJ2-5; possibly TRBD2 for D (5 bases). CDR1 and CDR2 from the germline V gene are SGHRS and YFSETQ. The CDR3 consists of 16 residues. V gave up 4 bases and J gave up 3 bases, with 19 bases separating them. The DNA for the CDR3 is TGCGCCAGCAGCAATCCCGCCGGAGGAAGGGAAGAGACCCAGTACTTC. It is translated as CASSNPAGGREETQYF.

In this sample, this clonotype turned up many times. The V gene is TRBV12-3 or TRBV12-4, the J gene TRBJ2-5; D might be TRBD1 (5 bases). The CDR3 has 12 residues. Trimming shortened V by 6 bases and J by 3 bases, and 8 bases separated the two germline ends. In DNA form, the CDR3 reads TGTGCCAGCAGGGACATTGAAGAGACCCAGTACTTC. This sequence encodes CASRDIEETQYF.

This clonotype was seen repeatedly, ten times or more. The chain has TRBV14 and TRBJ1-1, with a tentative D call TRBD1 (5 bases). V dropped 0 bases and J dropped 4 bases, with 15 bases sitting between them. Germline loops: CDR1 SGHDN, CDR2 FVKESK. The CDR3 runs to 16 residues. This CDR3 reads CASSQDRGLGITEAFF. CDR3 DNA: TGTGCCAGCAGCCAAGATAGGGGCCTTGGAATCACTGAAGCTTTCTTT.

The table lists this clonotype with many counts. For the CDR3, the DNA is TGCGCCAGCAGCCTCGGGACAGGGGGCCTGAACACTGAAGCTTTCTTT. It is translated as CASSLGTGGLNTEAFF. The chain employs TRBV5-1 and TRBJ1-1; 12 bases match TRBD1. This CDR3 is built from 16 residues. Germline V CDR1 and CDR2: SGHRS, YFSETQ. With 4 bases clipped from V and 0 bases from J, the junction kept 4 bases outside the gene matches. The whole variable domain, remainder taken from reference TRBV5-1 and TRBJ1-1, is KAGVTQTPRYLIKTRGQQVTLSCSPISGHRSVSWYQQTPGQGLQFLFEYFSETQRNKGNFPGRFSGRQFSNSRSEMNVSTLELGDSALYLCASSLGTGGLNTEAFFGQGTRLTVV.

This clonotype has at least ten counts. This chain connects TRBV30 to TRBJ1-2, with TRBD1 identical over 9 bases. The CDR3 length is 13 residues. Germline V gives CDR1 GTSNPN, CDR2 SVGIG (reference sequence). After removal of 8 bases from V and 6 bases from J, the junction contained 10 bases not matched to a gene. In DNA, the CDR3 is TGTGCCCGCTCATCGGACAGGGGAAATGGCTACACCTTC. Protein sequence: CARSSDRGNGYTF. The whole variable domain, remainder taken from reference TRBV30 and TRBJ1-2, is SQTIHQWPATLVQPVGSPLSLECTVEGTSNPNLYWYRQAAGRGLQLLFYSVGIGQISSEVPQNLSASRPQDRQFILSSKKLLLSDSGFYLCARSSDRGNGYTFGSGTRLTVV.

This clonotype was seen many times. The chain links TRBV20-1 to TRBJ1-3; a weak D match, TRBD1 (5 bases). Trimming pared 5 bases from V and 4 bases from J, leaving 12 bases between. From germline, CDR1 is DFQATT and CDR2 SNEGSKA (reference sequence). CDR3 length: 13 amino acids. CDR3 in DNA: TGCAGTGCTCCGATTAGACAGGGAAACACCATATATTTT. Residues: CSAPIRQGNTIYF.

This clonotype was counted many times. The chain has TRBV10-3 and TRBJ2-5; 7 bases line up with TRBD2. V shed 4 bases, J shed 5 bases, and the junction held 1 base outside the gene matches. CDR1 and CDR2 from the germline V gene are ENHRY and SYGVKD. This CDR3 comprises 12 residues. The CDR3 loop is CAISVGGETQYF. CDR3 DNA sequence: TGTGCCATCAGTGTCGGGGGGGAGACCCAGTACTTC.

The table lists this clonotype with many counts. The CDR3 DNA follows: TGCAGCGTTGGTATCGGGACATCGACAAGTGGGCCCCAGCATTTT. It yields the protein CSVGIGTSTSGPQHF. This rearrangement joins TRBV29-1 to TRBJ1-5; D possibly corresponds to TRBD1 (6 bases). The germline CDR1 and CDR2 sequences are SQVTM and ANQGSEA. The CDR3 is made up of 15 amino acids. V dropped 4 bases and J dropped 9 bases, with 22 bases sitting between them.

Many counts were recorded for this clonotype. The chain joins TRBV6-1 to TRBJ2-5, with 8 nucleotides matching TRBD2. Trimming at V came to 3 bases and at J to 1 base, leaving 4 bases not matched to a gene. Germline CDR1 and CDR2: MNHNS and SASEGT. The CDR3 has 15 amino acids. The CDR3, as DNA: TGTGCCAGCAGTGAGCGGGGGGCCTTCCAAGAGACCCAGTACTTC. Translating it yields CASSERGAFQETQYF.

This clonotype has at least ten counts. This chain joins TRBV12-3 or TRBV12-4 and TRBJ1-1; D is undetermined. Trimming took 1 base from V and 1 from J, leaving 7 bases between them. This CDR3 is 14 amino acids long. Here the CDR3 reads CASSLVTSNTEAFF. The DNA for the CDR3 is TGTGCCAGCAGTTTAGTGACATCGAACACTGAAGCTTTCTTT.

This clonotype was counted ten times or more. This chain joins TRBV10-3 and TRBJ2-2, with 10 nucleotides matching TRBD2. V lost 3 bases and J lost 0; bases outside the gene matches: 4. Germline V lookup: CDR1 ENHRY, CDR2 SYGVKD. The CDR3 runs to 17 residues. The CDR3 here is CAISDHSGGANTGELFF. CDR3 nucleotides: TGTGCCATCAGTGATCACAGCGGGGGGGCGAACACCGGGGAGCTGTTTTTT.